The TCR beta chain under discussion was sequenced for a study of T cells in Graves' hyperthyroidism and ophthalmopathy. Study-level results: Progression to ophthalmopathy was predicted a median of approximately 6.4 months early. Within blood appeared most thyroid clonotypes that had expanded above 0.001.

Turning to this clonotype: The target antigen is unknown.

For ophthalmopathy patients, the Clinical Activity Score was at least 3 and the NOSPECS grade at least 4; duration was under 3 months. Germline CDR1 is KGHDR and CDR2 is SFDVKD. Trimming took off 6 bases at V and 3 bases at J, with 8 bases between the two ends. CDR3 length: 13 amino acids. TCR beta CDR3 region amplification was performed from RNA transcripts. An initial round of RT-PCR targeting the TCR CDR3 relied on the HTBI primer set. TCRdb re-derived calls from the multiplex PCR reads in MiXCR, one entry per CDR3 protein. The data show about 640,000 distinct CDR3 sequences, with roughly 15% seen just once and around an eighth held by the top ten.

The rearrangement uses TRBV24-1 and TRBJ1-5; D ambiguous. This clonotype originated in a woman in her fifties or sixties with Graves' ophthalmopathy. Sequenced: blood. CDR3 DNA sequence: TGTGCCACCAGTTGGAGGGACAATCAGCCCCAGCATTTT. It translates to CATSWRDNQPQHF.